Sequencing of this T cell receptor (beta chain) was carried out in a study of CD8+ T cells in alopecia areata. Findings and caveats of the study: Clonality in lesional scalp, especially alopecia totalis/universalis, exceeded that of normal scalp. During tofacitinib treatment, many expanded lesional clones remained in scalp and blood. Scalp clonality, together with expanded CD8+ clones among the top 100, fell significantly with tofacitinib.

Investigators isolated RNA and reverse transcribed it into cDNA to act as the sequencing template. Profiled with immunoSEQ multiplex PCR; TCRdb holds only in-frame clones, not every one. Found here are roughly 120,000 clones, roughly three fifths of them singletons; the top ten hold about 12%. As concerns this clone: The antigen is not known.

Treatment in this sample: oral pan-JAK inhibitor, 5-10 mg twice daily. Both peripheral blood and punch biopsies of lesional scalp skin were obtained from patients who had alopecia areata. CDR3 size: 16 residues. V shed 1 base, J shed 1 base, and the junction held 6 bases outside the gene matches. The V gene's germline CDR1 is GTSNPN and CDR2 SVGIG (reference sequence). This receptor was identified in a human donor with alopecia areata. The chain employs TRBV30 and TRBJ1-1; 10 positions match TRBD1. Sequenced material: CD8+ T cells sorted from blood, taken at week 24, from a patient treated with tofacitinib. The CDR3 nucleotides are TGTGCCTGGAGTGACATCGGACAGGGGGGGAACACTGAAGCTTTCTTT. Amino acids: CAWSDIGQGGNTEAFF.